A selection of T cell receptor beta chains follows, all from one sample in a study of T cell repertoires in cytomegalovirus infection. TCRdb analysed the reads with MiXCR anew, one entry per CDR3 protein. The table records roughly 570,000 distinct CDR3 sequences, under 45% of them present only once. Their antigen targets remain unknown. Sequencing used cultured PBMCs, obtained from culture after CMV antigen stimulation. The source of these receptors is a human donor in good health (CMV status not recorded). Some clones in this sample may be carry-over from other donors' samples. Each CDR3 is given with its conserved first and last residue. D genes are given only for firm matches. Only some rows state a clone size, as once, few, many or a class for expanded clones.

TRBV6-2/TRBV6-3	.	.	TRBJ2-4	CASSYAQGLNIQYF	TGTGCCAGCAGTTACGCCCAGGGTCTGAACATTCAGTACTTC
TRBV5-4	few	.	TRBJ1-5	CASSLTPGGNQPQHF	TGTGCCAGCAGCTTGACCCCGGGTGGCAATCAGCCCCAGCATTTT
TRBV11-2	few	.	TRBJ1-2	CASSLPPEFHYGYTF	TGTGCCAGCAGCTTACCTCCGGAATTCCACTATGGCTACACCTTC
TRBV7-2	.	TRBD1	TRBJ2-7	CASSPGGQGGEQYF	TGTGCCAGCAGCCCGGGTGGACAGGGAGGCGAGCAGTACTTC
TRBV20-1	.	.	TRBJ1-4	CSATYNEKLFF	TGCAGTGCTACCTACAATGAAAAACTGTTTTTT
TRBV7-6	.	.	TRBJ2-2	CASSHGPMIQNTGELFF	TGTGCCAGCAGCCATGGCCCCATGATTCAAAACACCGGGGAGCTGTTTTTT
TRBV12-3/TRBV12-4	.	.	TRBJ1-6	CASSGLSSPLHF	TGTGCCAGCAGTGGATTAAGCTCACCCCTCCACTTT
TRBV12-3/TRBV12-4	.	.	TRBJ2-5	CASSWLETQYF	TGTGCCAGCAGTTGGCTGGAGACCCAGTACTTC
TRBV7-9	medium-sized	.	TRBJ2-2	CASSFRTGITTGELFF	TGTGCCAGCAGCTTCAGAACCGGGATAACCACCGGGGAGCTGTTTTTT
TRBV19	.	.	TRBJ1-4	CASSPNDKWRASNEKLFF	TGTGCCAGTAGCCCAAATGACAAGTGGAGGGCATCTAATGAAAAACTGTTTTTT
TRBV6-5	.	.	TRBJ1-5	CASRKGRLNSNQPQHF	TGTGCCAGCAGAAAAGGACGGCTAAATAGCAATCAGCCCCAGCATTTT
TRBV7-2	.	.	TRBJ1-5	CASSLNQGPFSQPQHF	TGTGCCAGCAGCTTAAACCAGGGCCCTTTCAGTCAGCCCCAGCATTTT
TRBV15	.	.	TRBJ2-7	CATSSGLIAYEQYF	TGTGCCACCAGCAGCGGACTGATCGCCTACGAGCAGTACTTC
TRBV4-1	few	.	TRBJ1-5	CASSQSINRQPQHF	TGCGCCAGCAGCCAATCCATCAATAGGCAGCCCCAGCATTTT
TRBV5-6	.	.	TRBJ1-2	CASSFWFVRSYTF	TGTGCCAGCAGCTTTTGGTTCGTTCGGAGCTACACCTTC
TRBV7-2	.	.	TRBJ2-7	CASSLVASTHYEQYF	TGTGCCAGCAGCTTAGTGGCTAGTACCCACTACGAGCAGTACTTC
TRBV11-3	.	.	TRBJ2-1	CASSGTHNEQFF	TGTGCCAGCAGCGGCACGCACAATGAGCAGTTCTTC
TRBV12-3/TRBV12-4	.	TRBD2	TRBJ2-5	CASSSHQSGGASETQYF	TGTGCCAGCAGCTCCCATCAAAGCGGGGGGGCCTCGGAGACCCAGTACTTC
TRBV6-8	.	.	TRBJ1-1	CASSRKGVMNTEAFF	TGTGCCAGCAGTAGGAAGGGGGTAATGAACACTGAAGCTTTCTTT
TRBV12-3/TRBV12-4	.	.	TRBJ1-5	CASSLRGSQHF	TGTGCCAGCAGTCTAAGGGGAAGCCAGCATTTT
TRBV6-6	.	.	TRBJ2-2	CASSYYRTTTGELFF	TGTGCCAGCAGTTACTACAGGACGACCACCGGGGAGCTGTTTTTT
TRBV5-6	.	.	TRBJ2-2	CASSLGYSGTGELFF	TGTGCCAGCAGCTTGGGGTACTCAGGCACCGGGGAGCTGTTTTTT
TRBV7-2	many	.	TRBJ1-5	CASSLLGGFSNQPQHF	TGTGCCAGCAGCTTATTGGGTGGGTTTAGCAATCAGCCCCAGCATTTT
TRBV5-6	.	TRBD1	TRBJ1-4	CASSWGTVESEKLFF	TGTGCCAGCAGCTGGGGGACAGTCGAAAGTGAAAAACTGTTTTTT
TRBV7-2	few	TRBD2	TRBJ2-2	CASSSKGGPAGGSGELFF	TGTGCCAGCAGCTCCAAGGGGGGCCCAGCGGGAGGGTCCGGGGAGCTGTTTTTT
TRBV12-3/TRBV12-4	.	.	TRBJ2-3	CASRLRADTQYF	TGTGCCAGCAGGCTTCGTGCGGATACGCAGTATTTT
TRBV7-9	.	TRBD1	TRBJ1-1	CASSARGGLGTEAFF	TGTGCCAGCAGCGCCAGGGGGGGCTTGGGCACTGAAGCTTTCTTT
TRBV5-1	.	TRBD1	TRBJ1-1	CASSLGRGPLNTEAFF	TGCGCCAGCAGCTTGGGGAGGGGGCCGTTGAACACTGAAGCTTTCTTT
TRBV7-2	.	TRBD2	TRBJ2-1	CASSLSTGGGLNEQCF	TGTGCCAGCAGCTTATCAACGGGGGGGGGCTTAAATGAGCAGTGCTTC
TRBV27	.	TRBD1	TRBJ1-3	CASSLVPGQTPRISGNTIYF	TGTGCCAGCAGTCTAGTACCGGGACAGACCCCGCGTATCTCTGGAAACACCATATATTTT
TRBV10-3	once	TRBD1	TRBJ1-5	CAISGGQGNQPQHF	TGTGCCATCAGTGGGGGACAGGGCAATCAGCCCCAGCATTTT
TRBV2	.	.	TRBJ2-5	CASSDLGGQETQYF	TGTGCCAGCAGCGACCTAGGGGGTCAGGAGACCCAGTACTTC
TRBV6-1	.	.	TRBJ2-1	CASSGGFSYNEQFF	TGTGCCAGCAGTGGAGGATTTTCCTACAATGAGCAGTTCTTC
TRBV7-2	.	.	TRBJ2-4	CASSSFNAKNIQYF	TGTGCCAGCAGCTCTTTTAACGCCAAAAACATTCAGTACTTC
TRBV25-1	.	.	TRBJ2-1	CASSDFVTANEQFF	TGTGCCAGCAGTGATTTTGTTACAGCTAATGAGCAGTTCTTC
TRBV12-3/TRBV12-4	.	.	TRBJ1-3	CASRPRPGLPSGNTIYF	TGTGCCAGCAGACCTAGGCCTGGACTGCCCTCTGGAAACACCATATATTTT
TRBV7-2	few	.	TRBJ2-3	CASSLLAQFLEDTQYF	TGTGCCAGCAGCTTACTCGCCCAGTTCCTAGAAGATACGCAGTATTTT
TRBV15	few	TRBD2	TRBJ2-5	CATSRGVRETQYF	TGTGCCACCAGCCGGGGGGTTCGGGAGACCCAGTACTTC
TRBV20-1	few	.	TRBJ1-3	CSARDSSTSGNTIYF	TGCAGTGCTAGAGATTCATCAACATCTGGAAACACCATATATTTT
TRBV7-6	.	TRBD1	TRBJ1-6	CASSSQGYNSPLHF	TGTGCCAGCAGCTCACAGGGGTATAATTCACCCCTCCACTTT
TRBV7-2	many	.	TRBJ1-6	CASLKDRRSYNSPLHF	TGTGCCAGCCTTAAGGACAGACGTTCCTATAATTCACCCCTCCACTTT
TRBV6-6	.	.	TRBJ2-7	CASSRTTSYEQYF	TGTGCCAGCTCCAGGACTACCTCCTACGAGCAGTACTTC
TRBV7-6	few	TRBD1	TRBJ1-3	CASSPTGNPGNTIYF	TGTGCCAGCAGCCCGACAGGGAATCCGGGAAACACCATATATTTT
TRBV7-2	.	.	TRBJ2-5	CASSLLRGTQETQYF	TGTGCCAGCAGCTTATTAAGAGGGACCCAAGAGACCCAGTACTTC
TRBV7-6	.	TRBD2	TRBJ2-7	CASSSIRLAGPYEQYF	TGTGCCAGCAGTTCAATTCGACTAGCGGGTCCCTACGAGCAGTACTTC
TRBV15	once	TRBD2	TRBJ2-1	CATSRGLAANNEQFF	TGTGCCACCAGCAGAGGACTAGCGGCAAACAATGAGCAGTTCTTC
TRBV4-3	.	.	TRBJ2-7	CASSQEFKFGVVQGRQYF	TGCGCCAGCAGCCAAGAATTTAAGTTCGGAGTAGTCCAAGGGCGGCAGTACTTC
TRBV28	.	.	TRBJ2-2	CASRQRGANTGELFF	TGTGCCAGCAGGCAGAGGGGCGCGAACACCGGGGAGCTGTTTTTT
TRBV28	few	.	TRBJ2-5	CASSLRGAGSETQYF	TGTGCCAGCAGTTTAAGGGGGGCAGGGTCAGAGACCCAGTACTTC
TRBV30	once	.	TRBJ2-1	CAWSFGRGANEQFF	TGTGCCTGGAGTTTCGGCAGGGGCGCGAATGAGCAGTTCTTC
TRBV28	few	.	TRBJ2-7	CASSLAGSSGEQYF	TGTGCCAGCAGTTTGGCGGGGAGTAGCGGCGAGCAGTACTTC
TRBV25-1	.	.	TRBJ2-5	CASSEWLSGAETQYF	TGTGCCAGCAGTGAATGGCTCTCGGGCGCGGAGACCCAGTACTTC
TRBV12-3/TRBV12-4	few	.	TRBJ2-2	CASKIATGYTGELFF	TGTGCCAGCAAGATTGCGACAGGTTACACCGGGGAGCTGTTTTTT
TRBV11-3	.	.	TRBJ2-1	CASSLSRFGGVWYNEQFF	TGTGCCAGCAGCTTGTCGCGTTTTGGTGGCGTTTGGTACAATGAGCAGTTCTTC
TRBV28	few	.	TRBJ2-2	CASSFGGKPGELFF	TGTGCCAGCAGTTTTGGGGGGAAACCCGGGGAGCTGTTTTTT
TRBV2	.	TRBD2	TRBJ2-7	CASLPGLVGVEQYF	TGTGCCAGCCTCCCGGGACTAGTGGGAGTCGAGCAGTACTTC
TRBV28	few	TRBD2	TRBJ2-5	CASRPTSGAWETQYF	TGTGCCAGCAGGCCCACTAGCGGGGCCTGGGAGACCCAGTACTTC
TRBV7-2	.	TRBD2	TRBJ2-2	CASSSTGLAVTGELFF	TGTGCCAGCAGCTCGACGGGACTAGCGGTGACCGGGGAGCTGTTTTTT
TRBV20-1	few	.	TRBJ1-5	CSAPLGGAGSNQPQHF	TGCAGTGCTCCTCTAGGGGGGGCTGGGAGCAATCAGCCCCAGCATTTT
TRBV7-6	many	.	TRBJ2-1	CASSLGGANEQFF	TGTGCCAGCAGCTTAGGGGGTGCGAATGAGCAGTTCTTC